The clone carrying this T cell receptor (beta chain) has only one observation. CDR1 KGHSH and CDR2 LQKENI come from the germline V gene. This CDR3 contains 15 residues. Each ophthalmopathy patient scored at least 3 on the Clinical Activity Score and at least 4 on NOSPECS grade, with duration under 3 months. Diagnostic assessment was based on clinical symptoms, serum thyroxine and TRAb, thyroid ultrasound and orbital computed tomography. This entry comes from a study of T cells in Graves' hyperthyroidism and ophthalmopathy. RNA transcripts served as the template for amplifying TCR beta CDR3 regions. First-round RT-PCR with HTBI primers amplified the TCR CDR3 region. TCRdb used MiXCR to reprocess the multiplex PCR reads, holding one entry per CDR3 protein. The sample consists of 640,000 or so distinct CDR3 sequences, 14% of them appearing once.

Sequenced input: blood. V gene TRBV18 combines with J gene TRBJ2-1; D remains unclear. The J call may be mistaken, given a closer DNA end match to TRBJ2-7. The clonotype was recovered from a woman younger than 30 with Graves' ophthalmopathy. The CDR3 region has the DNA TGTGCCAGCTCACCATACAGTGGGTCCTACAATGAGCAGTACTTC. Its protein is CASSPYSGSYNEQYF.